What follows are 10 T cell receptor beta chains derived from one specimen sequenced in a study of OX40 agonist ivuxolimab in advanced cancers. Using immunoSEQ multiplex PCR, the repertoire was profiled, and TCRdb retains in-frame clones only, with some absent. The sample includes several thousand clones, around 80% of them seen just once. The sample was CD4+ or CD8+ T cells sorted from blood, taken in a trial of the OX40 agonist ivuxolimab. The receptors here all came from an adult with an advanced solid tumor such as melanoma, head and neck, liver or kidney cancer.

The CDR3 nucleotides read TGTGCCAGCAGCTTCGATAGGTTGAACTATGGCTACACCTTC. Its protein product is CASSFDRLNYGYTF. This chain joins TRBV5-4 and TRBJ1-2; D gene uncertain. V lost 2 bases to trimming and J lost 2 bases, with 10 bases between them. CDR1 SGHNT and CDR2 YYREEE come from the germline V gene (reference sequence). The CDR3 totals 14 residues.

The chain couples TRBV2 to TRBJ2-7, with 7 bases that match TRBD1. Germline-derived CDR1 and CDR2 are SNHLY and FYNNEI. There are 15 residues in the CDR3. Trimming cost V 2 bases and J 3 bases; bases outside gene matches: 7. The CDR3 loop is CASSETRQGDYEQYF. CDR3 in DNA: TGTGCCAGCAGTGAAACGAGACAGGGTGACTACGAGCAGTACTTC.

The chain uses TRBV2 and TRBJ2-1; 13 bases match TRBD2. V dropped 6 bases and J dropped 7; count of bases not matched to a gene: 6. CDR3 length: 15 amino acids. CDR1 is SNHLY, CDR2 FYNNEI, per germline. The CDR3 nucleotides read TGTGCCAGCAGCTGGACTAGCGGGGGCCAAAATGAGCAGTTCTTC. Translating it yields CASSWTSGGQNEQFF. Full variable domain (rest looked up from reference TRBV2 and TRBJ2-1): EPEVTQTPSHQVTQMGQEVILRCVPISNHLYFYWYRQILGQKVEFLVSFYNNEISEKSEIFDDQFSVERPDGSNFTLKIRSTKLEDSAMYFCASSWTSGGQNEQFFGPGTRLTVL.

V usage is TRBV27 and J usage is TRBJ1-2; 7 bases match TRBD1. Trimming cost V 2 bases and J 4 bases; bases outside gene matches: 7. Looked up from germline, CDR1 is MNHEY and CDR2 is SMNVEV (reference sequence). The CDR3 consists of 15 residues. CDR3 sequence reads: CASSLPGTEPYGYTF. DNA of the CDR3: TGTGCCAGCAGTTTACCTGGGACAGAGCCCTATGGCTACACCTTC.

In nucleotides, the CDR3 is TGTGCCAGTAGTATAGGCCGCGACAGACACGAGCAGTACTTC. Translating gives CASSIGRDRHEQYF. The gene calls are TRBV19 and TRBJ2-7; possible D gene TRBD1, 5 bases. This CDR3 contains 14 residues. Germline CDR1 and CDR2: LNHDA and SQIVND (reference sequence). Trimming shortened V by 1 base and J by 5 bases, and 12 bases separated the two germline ends.

The CDR3 DNA follows: TGTGCCAGCAGTGAACCGAGAGGAGGGGGCAATTTTCAAGAGACCCAGTACTTC. This gives the protein CASSEPRGGGNFQETQYF. The gene calls are TRBV25-1 and TRBJ2-5; tentatively, D is TRBD1 (7 bases). Germline assignment: CDR1 MGHDK and CDR2 SYGVNS. CDR3 length: 18 amino acids. V lost 2 bases and J lost 2, with 21 bases in between.

A note on this clone: The sample carries other DNA sequences with the same CDR3. The V and J genes are TRBV5-5 and TRBJ1-1; D unresolved. V was pared by 1 base and J by 1 base, with 5 bases between. Germline V gene lookup returns CDR1 SGHKS and CDR2 YYEKEE (reference sequence). The CDR3 sequence is 13 residues long. CDR3: CASSLWENTEAFF. For the CDR3, the DNA is TGTGCCAGCAGCTTGTGGGAGAACACTGAAGCTTTCTTT.

The chain links TRBV7-9 to TRBJ2-7; D not certain. The CDR3 has 11 amino acids. V lost 10 bases to trimming and J lost 3 bases, with 10 bases between them. CDR1 and CDR2 (germline): SEHNR, FQNEAQ (reference sequence). CDR3: CATINGYEQYF. As DNA, the CDR3 is TGTGCCACTATAAACGGCTACGAGCAGTACTTC.

This sequence joins TRBV15 and TRBJ2-1; 11 bases are a match to TRBD2. The CDR3 runs to 15 residues. Trimming took 5 bases from V and 5 from J; bases not matched to a gene: 5. The V gene's germline CDR1 is LNHNV and CDR2 YYDKDF (reference sequence). Written as DNA, the CDR3 is TGTGCCACCAGCCCTAGCGGGGGGCCCCACAATGAGCAGTTCTTC. Translation: CATSPSGGPHNEQFF.

The V and J genes are TRBV7-2 and TRBJ2-5; D possibly uses TRBD1 or TRBD2 (5 bases each). V lost 4 bases, J lost 3 bases, and 15 bases lay in between. Germline CDR1 reads SGHTA; CDR2 reads FQGNSA. The CDR3 extends over 15 amino acids. CDR3 in amino acids: CASSSRERGEETQYF. The CDR3 coding sequence is TGTGCCAGCAGCTCCCGAGAGCGAGGGGAAGAGACCCAGTACTTC.